This T cell receptor (beta chain) was obtained from a study of T cell responses to AZD1222 COVID-19 vaccine. The germline gives CDR1 MDHEN, CDR2 SYDVKM. CDR3 size: 10 residues. Between the trimmed V and J ends, which lost 4 bases and 4 bases, there was a span of 1 base. Findings and caveats of the study: Among AZD1222 vaccinees, only 6 or 7 were seropositive at baseline. There were mostly white British donors and more females than males, and clonal diversity was possibly underestimated. Spike-specific TCR depth and breadth grew after two AZD1222 doses.

On this clone itself: The antigen is not known.

The method was immunoSEQ multiplex PCR; TCRdb's version includes in-frame clones alone and lacks a portion of them. The sample shows about 100,000 clones, 90% to 95% of them seen only once. The J gene is TRBJ1-2, the V gene TRBV28; D is unclear. The sequencing used peripheral blood, collected on day 0 of AZD1222 vaccination. The sequence was collected from an adult in good health. This CDR3 reads CASSSYGYTF. The CDR3 region has the DNA TGTGCCAGCAGTTCCTATGGCTACACCTTC.